This T cell receptor beta chain was profiled in a study of tumor-infiltrating lymphocytes in primary liver carcinoma. Study-wide background: Spanning 4.2 to 10 cm, the tumors were T1-T3 N0M0.

Making TCR beta cDNA involved approximately 480 ng total RNA and a constant-region primer. Library construction for TCR beta comprised three nested multiplex PCR rounds performed with slightly modified ARM-PCR. TCRdb itself ran the multiplex PCR reads through MiXCR, one entry per CDR3 protein. The sample lists about 64,000 distinct CDR3 sequences; about 71% were seen once. Investigators took RNA and DNA out together from roughly 18-30 mg of unsorted bulk tissue. Cases comprised patients with primary liver carcinoma who received surgical resection. Regarding the study as a whole: Representation across all five tumor regions was limited to only about 7.5-24% of top clones.

Relative to its sample, this clonotype is medium-sized. What it binds is not known. The sequence came from a man between 40 and 49 years old with primary liver carcinoma and hepatitis B virus infection. Source material: liver tumor tissue from sampling region 4. As for subset: tumor region T4, right-lateral pole.

The CDR3 loop reads CASSLRQGNEKLFF. CDR3 in DNA: TGTGCCAGCAGTTTACGACAGGGAAATGAAAAACTGTTTTTT. The gene calls are TRBV6-2 or TRBV6-3 and TRBJ1-4; 7 bases are shared with TRBD1. The V gene end was trimmed by 4 bases and the J gene end by 5 bases; junction bases not matched to a gene: 4. This CDR3 spans 14 amino acids. CDR1 is MNHEY and CDR2 is SVGEGT in the germline V gene.